Described below is a single T cell receptor (beta chain) sequence and its context. Its antigen is not known. The data were obtained in a study of cytomegalovirus exposure and HLA in healthy donors. Findings of the study overall: Reported results showed that the classifier diagnosed cytomegalovirus status with high specificity and sensitivity. In vitro data verified three CMV-associated chains as specific for CMV antigens.

Clones were sequenced by immunoSEQ multiplex PCR, and TCRdb holds only the in-frame ones, with some missing. The sample consists of approximately 80,000 clones, approximately 93% of them appearing once. The receptor was isolated from a woman aged 25 to 39 in good health and CMV-seronegative. The sequencing sample was made of PBMCs.

This chain's CDR3 is CAWSLGDGTEAFF. The CDR3 region has the DNA TGTGCCTGGAGTCTAGGAGATGGGACTGAAGCTTTCTTT. The chain has TRBV30 and TRBJ1-1; D gene unclear. The CDR3 is 13 amino acids. Germline CDR1 GTSNPN, CDR2 SVGIG (reference sequence). Trimming took off 2 bases at V and 5 bases at J, with 12 bases between the two ends.